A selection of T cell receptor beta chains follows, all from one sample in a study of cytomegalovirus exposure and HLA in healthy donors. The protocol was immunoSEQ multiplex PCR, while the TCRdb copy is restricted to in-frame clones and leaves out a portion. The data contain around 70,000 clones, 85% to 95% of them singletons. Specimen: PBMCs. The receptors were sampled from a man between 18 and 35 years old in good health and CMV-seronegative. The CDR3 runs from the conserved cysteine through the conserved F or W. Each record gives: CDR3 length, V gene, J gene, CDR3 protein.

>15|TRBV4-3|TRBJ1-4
CASSQGGGRSQKLFF
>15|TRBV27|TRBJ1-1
CASSGPGVRDTEAFF
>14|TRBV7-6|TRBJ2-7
CASSPPGQAYEQYF
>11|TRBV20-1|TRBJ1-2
CSAGQGDGYTF
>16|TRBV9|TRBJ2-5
CASSVGGRTRTGTQYF
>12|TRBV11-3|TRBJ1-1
CASSPGNTEAFF
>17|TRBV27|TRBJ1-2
CASRVTADRENLYGYTF
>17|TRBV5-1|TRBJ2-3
CASSSAGTGVFTDTQYF
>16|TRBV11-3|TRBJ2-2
CASSLGGDRSAGELFF
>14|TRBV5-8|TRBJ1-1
CASSRPPGKGEAFF
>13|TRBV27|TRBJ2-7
CARCRDRGYEQYF
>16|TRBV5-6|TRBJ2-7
CASSSQVQSPDYEQYF
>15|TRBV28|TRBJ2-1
CASSRLAGVDGEQFF
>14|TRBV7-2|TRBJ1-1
CASSFDRGNTEAFF
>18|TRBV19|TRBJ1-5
CASSPTGGLQALNQPQHF
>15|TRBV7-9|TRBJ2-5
CASSFFSGGRETQYF
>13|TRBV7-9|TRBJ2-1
CASSLVPGNEQFF
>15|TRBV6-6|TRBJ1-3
CASSLRANSGNTIYF
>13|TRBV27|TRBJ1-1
CASSLVSGTEAFF
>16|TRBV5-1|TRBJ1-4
CASSYETDRLNEKLFF
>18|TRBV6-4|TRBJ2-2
CASSDSGLAGGITGELFF
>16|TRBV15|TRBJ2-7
CATSRDHDRGLDEQYF
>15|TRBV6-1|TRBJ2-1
CASSERGAYGNEQFF
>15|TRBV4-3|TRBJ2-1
CASSQDEDAGGEQFF
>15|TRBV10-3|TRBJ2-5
CAISESLGAGRSQYF
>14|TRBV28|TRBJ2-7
CASSLSVGAYEQYF
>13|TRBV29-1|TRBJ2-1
CSVVRDSYNEQFF
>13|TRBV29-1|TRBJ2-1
CSVGLGKGSEQFF
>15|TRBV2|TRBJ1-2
CASRDGQGRTYGYTF
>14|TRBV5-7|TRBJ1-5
CASSLAPLGQPQHF
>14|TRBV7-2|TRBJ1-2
CASSLAWPSGGYTF
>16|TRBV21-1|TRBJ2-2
CASSKDVDKDTGELFF
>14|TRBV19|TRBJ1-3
CASTADRLRNTIYF
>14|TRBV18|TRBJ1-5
CASSPSGGHQPQHF
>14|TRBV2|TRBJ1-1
CASSERGRNTEAFF
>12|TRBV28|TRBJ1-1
CASSSLGVGAFF
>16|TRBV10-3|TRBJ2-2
CAIGSQRGGSTGELFF
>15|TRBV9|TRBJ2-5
CASSTSGGVGETQYF
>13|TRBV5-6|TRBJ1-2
CASSLSGIYGYTF
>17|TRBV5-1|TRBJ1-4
CASSLGGEGQVGEKLFF
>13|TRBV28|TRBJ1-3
CASRGGTGNTIYF
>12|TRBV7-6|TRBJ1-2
CASSLTGGGYTF
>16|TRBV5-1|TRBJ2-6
CASSLWLPMRANVLTF
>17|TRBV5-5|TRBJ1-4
CASSLVANRGANEKLFF
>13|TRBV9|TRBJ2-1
CASSGTGWDEQFF
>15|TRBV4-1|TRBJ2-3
CASKQGTRGADTQYF
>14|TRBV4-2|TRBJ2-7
CASSQAGGEYEQYF
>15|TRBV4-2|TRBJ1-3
CASSQDTQGRNTIYF
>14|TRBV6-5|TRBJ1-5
CASRRTGRNQPQHF
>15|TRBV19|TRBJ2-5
CASSIVVGRGATQYF
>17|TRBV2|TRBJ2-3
CASTVWVLAGNTDTQYF
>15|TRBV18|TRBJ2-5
CASSPPGTGKETQYF